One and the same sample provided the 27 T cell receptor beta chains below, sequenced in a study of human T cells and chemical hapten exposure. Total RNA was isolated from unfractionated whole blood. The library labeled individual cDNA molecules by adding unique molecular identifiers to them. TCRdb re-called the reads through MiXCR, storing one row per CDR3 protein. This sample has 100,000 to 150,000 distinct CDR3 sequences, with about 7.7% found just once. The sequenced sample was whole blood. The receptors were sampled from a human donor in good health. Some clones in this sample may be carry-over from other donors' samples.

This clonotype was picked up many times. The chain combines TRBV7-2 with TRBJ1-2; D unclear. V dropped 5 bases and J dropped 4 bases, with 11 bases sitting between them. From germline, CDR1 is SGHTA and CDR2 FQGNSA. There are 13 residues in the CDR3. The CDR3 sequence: CASSPDTTYGYTF. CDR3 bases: TGTGCCAGCAGCCCCGACACCACCTATGGCTACACCTTC.

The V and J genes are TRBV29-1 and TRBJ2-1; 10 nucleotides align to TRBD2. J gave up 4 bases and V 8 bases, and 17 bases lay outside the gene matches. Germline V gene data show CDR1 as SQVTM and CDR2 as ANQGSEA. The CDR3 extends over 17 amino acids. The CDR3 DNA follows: TGCAGCACGGAGAAGCCCTCTGTACTAGCGGGGTACAATGAGCAGTTCTTC. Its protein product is CSTEKPSVLAGYNEQFF.

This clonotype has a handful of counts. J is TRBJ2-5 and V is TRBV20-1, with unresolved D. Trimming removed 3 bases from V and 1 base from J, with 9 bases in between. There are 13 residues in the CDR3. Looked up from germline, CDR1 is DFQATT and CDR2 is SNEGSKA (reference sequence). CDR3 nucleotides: TGCAGTGCTAGGATACACCGCCAAGAGACCCAGTACTTC. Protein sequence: CSARIHRQETQYF.

Here the CDR3 DNA reads TGCAGCGTTATACTAGCGGGAGTCCCAGATACGCAGTATTTT. It codes for CSVILAGVPDTQYF. The chain is built from TRBV29-1 and TRBJ2-3, with 11 bases identical to TRBD2. Germline V CDR1 and CDR2: SQVTM, ANQGSEA. This CDR3 is built from 14 residues. V lost 5 bases to trimming and J lost 4 bases; unmatched junction nucleotides: 5.

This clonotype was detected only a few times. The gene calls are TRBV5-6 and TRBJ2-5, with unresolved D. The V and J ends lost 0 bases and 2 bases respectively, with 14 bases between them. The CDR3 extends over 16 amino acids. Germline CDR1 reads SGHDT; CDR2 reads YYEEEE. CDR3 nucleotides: TGTGCCAGCAGCTTGGACGAAATCTCCGCTCAAGAGACCCAGTACTTC. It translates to CASSLDEISAQETQYF.

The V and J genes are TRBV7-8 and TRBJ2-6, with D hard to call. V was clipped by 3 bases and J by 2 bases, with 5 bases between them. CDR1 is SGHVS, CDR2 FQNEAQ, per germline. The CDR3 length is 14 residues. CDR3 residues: CASSFVAGANVLTF. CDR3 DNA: TGTGCCAGCAGCTTCGTTGCTGGGGCCAACGTCCTGACTTTC.

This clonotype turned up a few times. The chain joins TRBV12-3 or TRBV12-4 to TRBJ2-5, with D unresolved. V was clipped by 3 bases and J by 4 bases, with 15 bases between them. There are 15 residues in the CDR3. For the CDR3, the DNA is TGTGCCAGCAGTTTTTCCCACAGTAGGGCAGAGACCCAGTACTTC. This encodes CASSFSHSRAETQYF.

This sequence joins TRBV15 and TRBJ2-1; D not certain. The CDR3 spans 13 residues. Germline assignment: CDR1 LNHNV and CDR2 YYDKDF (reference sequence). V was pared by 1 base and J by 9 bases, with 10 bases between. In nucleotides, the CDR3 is TGTGCCACCAGCAGAGTTGTGGGTGGTGAGCAGTTCTTC. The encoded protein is CATSRVVGGEQFF.

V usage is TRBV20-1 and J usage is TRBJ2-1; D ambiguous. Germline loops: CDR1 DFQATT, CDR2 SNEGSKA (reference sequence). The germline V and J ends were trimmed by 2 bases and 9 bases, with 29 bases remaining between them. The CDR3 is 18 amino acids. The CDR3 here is CSARNVWIGQENLGEQFF. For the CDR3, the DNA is TGCAGTGCTAGAAACGTCTGGATTGGGCAGGAGAATTTAGGTGAGCAGTTCTTC.

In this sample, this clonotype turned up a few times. The CDR3 nucleotides are TGTGCCAGCAGCTATAGCGGGGGGCCTAACACAGATACGCAGTATTTT. Its translation: CASSYSGGPNTDTQYF. The chain joins TRBV3-1 to TRBJ2-3; TRBD2 matches 10 bases. Trimming at V came to 5 bases and at J to 2 bases, leaving 7 bases not matched to a gene. The germline V gene has CDR1 LGHDT and CDR2 YNNKEL (reference sequence). The CDR3 length is 16 residues.

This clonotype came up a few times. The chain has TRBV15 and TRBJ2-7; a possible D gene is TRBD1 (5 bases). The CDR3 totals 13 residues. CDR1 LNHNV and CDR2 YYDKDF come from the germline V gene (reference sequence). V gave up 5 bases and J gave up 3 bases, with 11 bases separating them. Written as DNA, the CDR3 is TGTGCCACCAGCTCGCGACAGTACTACGAGCAGTACTTC. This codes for CATSSRQYYEQYF.

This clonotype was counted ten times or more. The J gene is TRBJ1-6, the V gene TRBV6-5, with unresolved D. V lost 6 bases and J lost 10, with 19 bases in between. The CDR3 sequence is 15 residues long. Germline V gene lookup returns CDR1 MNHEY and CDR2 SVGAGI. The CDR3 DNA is TGTGCCAGCAGAAACAGCGCTCCTCTGGGGTCACCCCTCCACTTT. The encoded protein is CASRNSAPLGSPLHF.

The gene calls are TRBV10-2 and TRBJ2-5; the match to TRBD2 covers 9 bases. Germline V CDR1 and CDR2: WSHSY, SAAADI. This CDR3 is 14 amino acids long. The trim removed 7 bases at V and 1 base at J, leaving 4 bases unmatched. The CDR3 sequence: CASTQRGAQETQYF. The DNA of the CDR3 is TGCGCCAGCACCCAGCGGGGGGCCCAAGAGACCCAGTACTTC.

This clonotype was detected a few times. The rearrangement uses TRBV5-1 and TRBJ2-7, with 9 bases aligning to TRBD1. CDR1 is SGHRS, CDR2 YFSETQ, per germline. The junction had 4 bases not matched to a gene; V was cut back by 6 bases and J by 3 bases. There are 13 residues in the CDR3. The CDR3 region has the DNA TGCGCCAGCACTACAGGGGGCGACTACGAGCAGTACTTC. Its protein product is CASTTGGDYEQYF.

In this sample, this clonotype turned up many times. In nucleotides, the CDR3 is TGTGCCAGCAGGGCTGCTGGACTAGCGGGGAACACCGGGGAGCTGTTTTTT. Translation gives CASRAAGLAGNTGELFF. This chain joins TRBV5-5 and TRBJ2-2; 11 positions agree with TRBD2. Trimming removed 5 bases from V and 1 base from J; junction bases left unmatched: 7. This CDR3 has 17 residues. Germline CDR1 and CDR2: SGHKS and YYEKEE (reference sequence).

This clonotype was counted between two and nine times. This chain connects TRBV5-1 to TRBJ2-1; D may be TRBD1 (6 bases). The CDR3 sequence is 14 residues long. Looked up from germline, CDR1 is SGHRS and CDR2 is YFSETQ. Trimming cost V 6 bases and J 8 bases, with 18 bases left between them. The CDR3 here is CASTNRDGNYEQFF. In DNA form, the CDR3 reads TGCGCCAGCACCAACAGGGACGGTAACTATGAGCAGTTCTTC.

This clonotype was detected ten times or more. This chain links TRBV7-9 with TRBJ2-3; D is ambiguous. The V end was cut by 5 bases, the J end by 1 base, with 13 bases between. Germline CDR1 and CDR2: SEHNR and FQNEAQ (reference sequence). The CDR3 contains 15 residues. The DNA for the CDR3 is TGTGCCAGCAGCGGGCGGAACGGCGGCACAGATACGCAGTATTTT. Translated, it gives CASSGRNGGTDTQYF.

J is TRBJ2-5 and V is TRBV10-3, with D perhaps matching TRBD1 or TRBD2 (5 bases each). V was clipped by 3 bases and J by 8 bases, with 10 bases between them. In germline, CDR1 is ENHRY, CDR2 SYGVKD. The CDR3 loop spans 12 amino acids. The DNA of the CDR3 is TGTGCCATCAGTGACAGGGAGAGAACCCAGTACTTC. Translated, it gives CAISDRERTQYF.

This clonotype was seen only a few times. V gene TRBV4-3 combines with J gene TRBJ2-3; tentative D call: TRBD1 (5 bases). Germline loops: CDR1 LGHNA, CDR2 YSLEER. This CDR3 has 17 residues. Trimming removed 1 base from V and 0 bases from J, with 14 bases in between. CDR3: CASSQGPQGISTDTQYF. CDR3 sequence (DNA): TGCGCCAGCAGCCAAGGCCCCCAGGGTATCAGCACAGATACGCAGTATTTT.

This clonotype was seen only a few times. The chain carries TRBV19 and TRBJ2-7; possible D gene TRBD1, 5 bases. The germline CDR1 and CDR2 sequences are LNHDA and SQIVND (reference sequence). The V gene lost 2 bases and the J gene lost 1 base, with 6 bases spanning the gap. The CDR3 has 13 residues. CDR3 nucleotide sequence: TGTGCCAGTAGTATACAGGGTTCCTACGAGCAGTACTTC. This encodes CASSIQGSYEQYF.

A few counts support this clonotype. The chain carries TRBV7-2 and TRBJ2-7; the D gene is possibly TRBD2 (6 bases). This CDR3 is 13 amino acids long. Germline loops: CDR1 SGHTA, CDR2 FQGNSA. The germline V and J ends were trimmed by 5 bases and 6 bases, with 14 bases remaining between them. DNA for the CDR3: TGTGCCAGCAGCAATCGGGGGTCGGGCGAGCAGTACTTC. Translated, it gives CASSNRGSGEQYF.

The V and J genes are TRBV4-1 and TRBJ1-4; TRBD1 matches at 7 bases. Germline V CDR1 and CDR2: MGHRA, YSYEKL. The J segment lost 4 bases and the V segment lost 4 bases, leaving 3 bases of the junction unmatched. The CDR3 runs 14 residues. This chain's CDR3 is CASSRGQFNEKLFF. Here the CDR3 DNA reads TGCGCCAGCAGCCGGGGACAGTTTAATGAAAAACTGTTTTTT.

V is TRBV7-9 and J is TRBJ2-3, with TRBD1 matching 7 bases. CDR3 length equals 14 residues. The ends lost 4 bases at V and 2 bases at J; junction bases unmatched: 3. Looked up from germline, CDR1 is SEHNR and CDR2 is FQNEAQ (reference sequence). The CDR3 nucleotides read TGTGCCAGCAGCTCGGGACAGTACACAGATACGCAGTATTTT. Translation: CASSSGQYTDTQYF.

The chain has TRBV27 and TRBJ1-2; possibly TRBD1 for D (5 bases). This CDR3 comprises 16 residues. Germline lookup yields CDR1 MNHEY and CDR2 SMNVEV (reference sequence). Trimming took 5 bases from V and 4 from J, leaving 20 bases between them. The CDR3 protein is CASSPIRDPEGYGYTF. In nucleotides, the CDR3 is TGTGCCAGCAGTCCAATCCGGGACCCCGAAGGCTATGGCTACACCTTC.

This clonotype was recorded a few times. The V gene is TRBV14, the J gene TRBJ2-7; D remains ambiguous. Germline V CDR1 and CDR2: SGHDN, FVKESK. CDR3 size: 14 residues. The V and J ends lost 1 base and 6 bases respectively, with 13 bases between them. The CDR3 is CASSQVDGKGEQYF. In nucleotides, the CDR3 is TGTGCCAGCAGCCAAGTTGATGGGAAAGGCGAGCAGTACTTC.

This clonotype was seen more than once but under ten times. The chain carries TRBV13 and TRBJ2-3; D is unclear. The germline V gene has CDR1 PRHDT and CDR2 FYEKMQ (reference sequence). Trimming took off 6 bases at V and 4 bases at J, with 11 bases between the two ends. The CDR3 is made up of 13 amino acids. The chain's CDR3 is CASSSGRADTQYF. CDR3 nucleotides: TGTGCCAGCAGTTCAGGCCGGGCAGATACGCAGTATTTT.

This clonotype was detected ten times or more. The CDR3: CASSTGRLSYEQYF. The CDR3 coding sequence is TGTGCCAGCAGTACAGGGAGGCTCTCCTACGAGCAGTACTTC. This chain uses TRBV12-3 or TRBV12-4 with TRBJ2-7; D tentatively fits TRBD1 or TRBD2 (6 bases each). CDR3 length equals 14 residues. The V end was cut by 5 bases, the J end by 0 bases, with 11 bases between.